The entry below describes one TCR beta chain. The sample originates from a study of a mutant IDH1 vaccine in newly diagnosed glioma. Study summary: Earlier therapy was either radiotherapy, temozolomide, or both, and most got both.

The CDR3 length is 13 residues. With V trimmed by 8 bases and J by 6 bases, 8 bases remained unmatched. Germline values: CDR1 SGDLS, CDR2 YYNGEE. Generated by immunoSEQ multiplex PCR, the TCRdb table keeps only in-frame clones and is missing some. In the table there are tens of thousands of clones, about four fifths of which are singletons. Noted time point: baseline, week 1 (first vaccination visit). Treatment noted: pre-vaccination baseline after standard-of-care therapy. This material consisted of PBMCs, taken from a glioma patient treated with radiotherapy, temozolomide or both. This clonotype was obtained from a man aged 40-55 years with glioma. Some clones in this sample may be carry-over from other donors' samples. The V call is TRBV9, the J call TRBJ1-3; 7 bases align to TRBD1. The CDR3: CASGGTAPNTIYF. The CDR3 DNA sequence: TGTGCCAGTGGGGGGACAGCCCCAAACACCATATATTTT.